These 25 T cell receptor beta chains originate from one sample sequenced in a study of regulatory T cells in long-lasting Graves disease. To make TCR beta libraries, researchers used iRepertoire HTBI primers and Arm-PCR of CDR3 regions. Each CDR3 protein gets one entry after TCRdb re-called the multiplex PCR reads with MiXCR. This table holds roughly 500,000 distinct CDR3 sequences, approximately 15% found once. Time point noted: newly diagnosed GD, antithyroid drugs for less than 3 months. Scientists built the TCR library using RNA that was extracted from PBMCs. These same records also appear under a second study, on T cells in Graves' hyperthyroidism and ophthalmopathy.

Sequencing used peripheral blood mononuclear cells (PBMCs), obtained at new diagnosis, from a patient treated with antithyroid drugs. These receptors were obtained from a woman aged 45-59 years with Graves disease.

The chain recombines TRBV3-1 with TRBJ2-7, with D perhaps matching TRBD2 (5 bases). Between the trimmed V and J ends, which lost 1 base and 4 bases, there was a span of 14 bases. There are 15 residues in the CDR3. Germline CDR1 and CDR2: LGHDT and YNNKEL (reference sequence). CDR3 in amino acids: CASSQGAGMRYEQYF. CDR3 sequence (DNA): TGTGCCAGCAGCCAAGGAGCCGGGATGAGATACGAGCAGTACTTC.

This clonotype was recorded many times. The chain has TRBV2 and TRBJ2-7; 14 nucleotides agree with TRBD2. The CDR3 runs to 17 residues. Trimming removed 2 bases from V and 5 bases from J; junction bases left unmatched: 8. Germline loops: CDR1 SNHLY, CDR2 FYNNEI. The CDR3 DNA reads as TGTGCCAGCAGTGAACCCTCGGGACTAGCGGGAGTGAACGAGCAGTACTTC. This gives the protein CASSEPSGLAGVNEQYF.

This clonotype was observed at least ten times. CDR3 amino acids: CASSYQSGGGDTQYF. The CDR3 DNA reads TGTGCCAGCAGTTACCAGAGCGGAGGGGGAGATACGCAGTATTTT. The chain couples TRBV6-5 to TRBJ2-3, with D perhaps given as TRBD1 or TRBD2 (6 bases each). Trimming pared 2 bases from V and 5 bases from J, leaving 14 bases between. There are 15 residues in the CDR3. Germline CDR1 reads MNHEY; CDR2 reads SVGAGI.

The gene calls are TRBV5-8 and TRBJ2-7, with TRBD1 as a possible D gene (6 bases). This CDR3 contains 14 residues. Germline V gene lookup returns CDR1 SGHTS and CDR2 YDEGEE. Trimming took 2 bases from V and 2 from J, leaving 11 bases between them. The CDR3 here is CASSLVTGPYEQYF. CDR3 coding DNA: TGTGCCAGCAGCTTAGTCACAGGGCCCTACGAGCAGTACTTC.

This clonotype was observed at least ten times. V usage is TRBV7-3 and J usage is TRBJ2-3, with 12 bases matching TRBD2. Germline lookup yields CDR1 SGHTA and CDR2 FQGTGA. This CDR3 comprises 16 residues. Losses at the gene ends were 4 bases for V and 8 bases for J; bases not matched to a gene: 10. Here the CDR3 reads CASSSQGLAGPGTQYF. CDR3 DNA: TGTGCCAGCAGCTCCCAAGGACTAGCGGGGCCAGGTACGCAGTATTTT.

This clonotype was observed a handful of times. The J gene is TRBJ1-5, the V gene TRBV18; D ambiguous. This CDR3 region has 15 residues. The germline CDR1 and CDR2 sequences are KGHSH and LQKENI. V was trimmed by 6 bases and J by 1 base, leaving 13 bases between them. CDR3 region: CASSQNTASNQPQHF. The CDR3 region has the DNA TGTGCCAGCTCGCAGAATACAGCGAGCAATCAGCCCCAGCATTTT.

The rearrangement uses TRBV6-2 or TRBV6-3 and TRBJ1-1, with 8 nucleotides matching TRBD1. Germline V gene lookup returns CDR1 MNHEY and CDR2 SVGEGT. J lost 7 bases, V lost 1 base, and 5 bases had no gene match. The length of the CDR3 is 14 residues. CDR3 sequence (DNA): TGTGCCAGCAGTTACTTGGTAGACAGGGGTGAAGCTTTCTTT. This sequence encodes CASSYLVDRGEAFF.

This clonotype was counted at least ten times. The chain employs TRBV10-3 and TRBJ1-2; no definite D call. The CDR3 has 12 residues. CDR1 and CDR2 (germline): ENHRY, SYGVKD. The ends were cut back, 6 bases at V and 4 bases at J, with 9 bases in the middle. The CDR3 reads CAIRPDTYGYTF. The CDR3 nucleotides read TGTGCCATCAGGCCGGATACCTATGGCTACACCTTC.

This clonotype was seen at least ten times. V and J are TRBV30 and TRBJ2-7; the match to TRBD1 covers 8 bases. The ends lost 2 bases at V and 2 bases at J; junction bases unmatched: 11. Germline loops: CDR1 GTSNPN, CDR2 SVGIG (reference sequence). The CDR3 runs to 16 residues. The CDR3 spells CAWSTLGQGHPYEQYF. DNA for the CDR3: TGTGCCTGGAGTACTCTAGGACAGGGCCATCCCTACGAGCAGTACTTC.

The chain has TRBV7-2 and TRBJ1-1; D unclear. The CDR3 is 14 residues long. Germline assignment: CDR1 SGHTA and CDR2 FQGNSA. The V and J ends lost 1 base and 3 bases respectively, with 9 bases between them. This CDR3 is CASSLVTGDTEAFF. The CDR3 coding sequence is TGTGCCAGCAGCTTAGTAACCGGGGACACTGAAGCTTTCTTT.

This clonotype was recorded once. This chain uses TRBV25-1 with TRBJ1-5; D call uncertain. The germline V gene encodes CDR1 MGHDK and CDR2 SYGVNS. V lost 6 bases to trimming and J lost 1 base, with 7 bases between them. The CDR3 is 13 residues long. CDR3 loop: CASSDFSNQPQHF. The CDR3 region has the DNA TGTGCCAGCAGCGATTTCAGCAATCAGCCCCAGCATTTT.

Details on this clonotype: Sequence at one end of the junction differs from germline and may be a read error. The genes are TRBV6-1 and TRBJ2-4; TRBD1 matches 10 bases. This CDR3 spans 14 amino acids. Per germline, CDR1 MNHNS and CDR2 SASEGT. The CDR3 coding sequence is TGCGCCAGCAGTCCCGGGACAGGGGTGGACATTCAGTACTTC. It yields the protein CASSPGTGVDIQYF.

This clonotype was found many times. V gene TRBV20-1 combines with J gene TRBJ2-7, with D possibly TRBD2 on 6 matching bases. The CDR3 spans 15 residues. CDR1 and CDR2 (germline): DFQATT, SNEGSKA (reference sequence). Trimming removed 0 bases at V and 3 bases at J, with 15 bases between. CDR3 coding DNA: TGCAGTGCTAGAGATAGAAGCGGGTGGCACTACGAGCAGTACTTC. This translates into CSARDRSGWHYEQYF.

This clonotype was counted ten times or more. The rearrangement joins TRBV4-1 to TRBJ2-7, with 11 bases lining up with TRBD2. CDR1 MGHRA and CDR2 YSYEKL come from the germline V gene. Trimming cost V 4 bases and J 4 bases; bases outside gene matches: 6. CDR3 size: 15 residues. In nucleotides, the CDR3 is TGCGCCAGCAGCCTCCTCGGACTAGCGGGTTACGAGCAGTACTTC. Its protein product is CASSLLGLAGYEQYF.

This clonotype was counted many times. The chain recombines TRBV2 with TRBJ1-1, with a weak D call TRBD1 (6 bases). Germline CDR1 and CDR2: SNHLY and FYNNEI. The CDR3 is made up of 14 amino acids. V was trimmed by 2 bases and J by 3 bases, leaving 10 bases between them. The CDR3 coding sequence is TGTGCCAGCAGTGAAATGGGGGGCGACACTGAAGCTTTCTTT. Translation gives CASSEMGGDTEAFF.

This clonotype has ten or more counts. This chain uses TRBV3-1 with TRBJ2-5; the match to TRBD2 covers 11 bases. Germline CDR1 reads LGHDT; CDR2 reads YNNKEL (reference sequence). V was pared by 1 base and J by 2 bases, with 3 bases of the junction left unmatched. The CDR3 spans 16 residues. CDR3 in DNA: TGTGCCAGCAGCCAAGTCTTAGCGGGAGGGCAAGAGACCCAGTACTTC. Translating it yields CASSQVLAGGQETQYF.

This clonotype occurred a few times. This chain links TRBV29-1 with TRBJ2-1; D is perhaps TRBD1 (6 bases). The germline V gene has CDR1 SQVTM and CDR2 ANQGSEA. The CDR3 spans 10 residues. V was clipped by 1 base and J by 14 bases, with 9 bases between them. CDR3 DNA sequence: TGCAGCGTTGAAGGGGACATGAAGTTCTTC. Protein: CSVEGDMKFF.

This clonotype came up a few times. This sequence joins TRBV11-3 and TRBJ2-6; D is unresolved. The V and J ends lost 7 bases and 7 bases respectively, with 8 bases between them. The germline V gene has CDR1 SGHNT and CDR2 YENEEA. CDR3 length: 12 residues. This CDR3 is CASTMTANVLTF. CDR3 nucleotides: TGTGCCAGCACTATGACAGCCAACGTCCTGACTTTC.

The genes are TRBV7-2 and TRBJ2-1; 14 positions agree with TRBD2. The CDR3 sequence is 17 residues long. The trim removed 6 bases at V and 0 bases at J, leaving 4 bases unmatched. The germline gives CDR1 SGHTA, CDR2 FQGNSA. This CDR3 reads CASRQGLAGVSYNEQFF. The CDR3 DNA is TGTGCCAGCAGACAGGGACTAGCGGGAGTCTCCTACAATGAGCAGTTCTTC.

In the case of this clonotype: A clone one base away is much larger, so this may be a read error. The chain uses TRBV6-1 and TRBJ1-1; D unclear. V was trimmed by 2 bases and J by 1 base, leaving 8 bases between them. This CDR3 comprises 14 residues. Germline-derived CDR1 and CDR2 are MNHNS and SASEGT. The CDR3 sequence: CASSEQRQNTEAFF. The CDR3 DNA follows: TGTGCCAGCAGTGAACAGAGACAGAACACTGAAGCTTTCTTT.

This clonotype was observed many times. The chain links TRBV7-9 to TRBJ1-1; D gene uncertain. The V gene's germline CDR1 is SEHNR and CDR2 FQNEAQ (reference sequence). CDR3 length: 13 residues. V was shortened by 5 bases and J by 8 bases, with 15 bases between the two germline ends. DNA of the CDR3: TGTGCCAGCAGCCCCCCCGTAGTAATCGAAGCTTTCTTT. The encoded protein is CASSPPVVIEAFF.

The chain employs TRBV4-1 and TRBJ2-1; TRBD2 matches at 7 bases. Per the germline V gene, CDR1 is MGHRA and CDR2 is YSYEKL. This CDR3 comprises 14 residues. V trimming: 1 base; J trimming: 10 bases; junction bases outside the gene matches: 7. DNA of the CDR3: TGCGCCAGCAGCCAAGTCCCCGGGGACTACGAGCAGTTCTTC. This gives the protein CASSQVPGDYEQFF.

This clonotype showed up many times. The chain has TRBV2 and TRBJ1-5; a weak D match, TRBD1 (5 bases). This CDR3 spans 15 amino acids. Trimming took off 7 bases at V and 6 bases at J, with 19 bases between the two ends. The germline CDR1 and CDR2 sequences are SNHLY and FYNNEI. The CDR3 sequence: CASTKNRQSGQPQHF. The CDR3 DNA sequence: TGTGCCAGCACCAAAAACAGACAGTCCGGTCAGCCCCAGCATTTT.

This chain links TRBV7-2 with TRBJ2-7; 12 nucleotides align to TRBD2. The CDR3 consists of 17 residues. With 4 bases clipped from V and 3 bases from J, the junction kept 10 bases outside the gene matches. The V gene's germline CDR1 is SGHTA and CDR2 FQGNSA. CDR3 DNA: TGTGCCAGCAGCTCGAGAACGGGACTAGCGGGCCTCTACGAGCAGTACTTC. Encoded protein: CASSSRTGLAGLYEQYF.

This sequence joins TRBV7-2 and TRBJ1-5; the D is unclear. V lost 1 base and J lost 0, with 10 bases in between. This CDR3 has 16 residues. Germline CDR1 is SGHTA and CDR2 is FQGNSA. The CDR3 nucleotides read TGTGCCAGCAGCTTAGGGCGGACCTATAGCAATCAGCCCCAGCATTTT. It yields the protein CASSLGRTYSNQPQHF.